Here is one T cell receptor beta chain with its context. Antigen: not known. The sample belongs to a study of early T cells in non-severe SARS-CoV-2 infection. Study-level information: Chains from this unsorted whole-blood bulk RNA could not be paired. Findings of the study overall: Using VDJdb, the matching emphasized anti-spike CD8 responses while missing private and CD4 specificities.

Germline CDR1 reads SQVTM; CDR2 reads ANQGSEA. The V gene lost 6 bases and the J gene lost 1 base, with 9 bases spanning the gap. The CDR3 is 13 residues long. Unique molecular identifiers were attached to individual cDNA molecules. TCRdb analysed the 5' RACE reads with MiXCR anew, one entry per CDR3 protein. The sample yields some 100,000 distinct CDR3 sequences, roughly 15% seen once. The sample taken for sequencing was whole blood. The sequence came from an adult who was a healthcare worker with PCR-confirmed SARS-CoV-2 infection or an uninfected control (not recorded which). The V call is TRBV29-1, the J call TRBJ2-2; tentatively, D is TRBD1 (5 bases). The CDR3 is CSVNGQNTGELFF. Written as DNA, the CDR3 is TGCAGCGTGAACGGACAGAACACCGGGGAGCTGTTTTTT.